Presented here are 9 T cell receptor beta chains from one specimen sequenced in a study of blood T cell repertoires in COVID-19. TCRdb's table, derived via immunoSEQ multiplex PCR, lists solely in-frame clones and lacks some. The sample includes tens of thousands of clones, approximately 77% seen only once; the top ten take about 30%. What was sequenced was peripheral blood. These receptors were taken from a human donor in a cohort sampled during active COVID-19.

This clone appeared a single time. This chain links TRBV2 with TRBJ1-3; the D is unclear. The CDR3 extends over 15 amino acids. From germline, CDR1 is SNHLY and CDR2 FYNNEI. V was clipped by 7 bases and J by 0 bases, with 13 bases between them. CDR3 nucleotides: TGTGCCAGCACGGCGACTTTTAGCTCTGGAAACACCATATATTTT. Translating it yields CASTATFSSGNTIYF.

The CDR3 loop is CASSKQLEQFF. The CDR3 bases are TGTGCCAGCAGCAAACAGTTGGAGCAGTTCTTC. The rearrangement links TRBV7-9 to TRBJ2-1; D is uncertain. The germline V and J ends were trimmed by 5 bases and 10 bases, with 9 bases remaining between them. This CDR3 contains 11 residues. Per the germline V gene, CDR1 is SEHNR and CDR2 is FQNEAQ (reference sequence).

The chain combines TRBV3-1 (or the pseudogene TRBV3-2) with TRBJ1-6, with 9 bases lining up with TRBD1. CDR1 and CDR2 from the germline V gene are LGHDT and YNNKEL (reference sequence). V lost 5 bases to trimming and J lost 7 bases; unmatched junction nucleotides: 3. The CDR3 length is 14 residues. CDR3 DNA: TGTGCCAGCAGCTATGGACAGGGGAATTCACCCCTCCACTTT. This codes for CASSYGQGNSPLHF.

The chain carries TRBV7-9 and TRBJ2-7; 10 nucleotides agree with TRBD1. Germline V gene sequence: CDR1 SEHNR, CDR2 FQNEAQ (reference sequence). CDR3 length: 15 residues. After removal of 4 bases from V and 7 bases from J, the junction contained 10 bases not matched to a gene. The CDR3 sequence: CASSSAGTGAWEQYF. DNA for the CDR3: TGTGCCAGCAGCTCTGCCGGGACAGGGGCTTGGGAGCAGTACTTC.

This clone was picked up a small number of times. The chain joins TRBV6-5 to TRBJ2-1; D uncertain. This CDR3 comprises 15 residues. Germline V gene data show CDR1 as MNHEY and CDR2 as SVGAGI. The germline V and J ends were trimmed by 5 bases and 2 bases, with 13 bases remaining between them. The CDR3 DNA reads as TGTGCCAGCAGTAGCTTAGGAGTTACCTACAATGAGCAGTTCTTC. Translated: CASSSLGVTYNEQFF.

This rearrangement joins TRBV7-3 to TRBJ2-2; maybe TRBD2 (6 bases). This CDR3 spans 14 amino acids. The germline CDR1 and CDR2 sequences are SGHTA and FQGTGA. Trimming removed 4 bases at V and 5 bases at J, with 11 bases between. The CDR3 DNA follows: TGTGCCAGCAGCTCCCGGGCGGGAACCGGGGAGCTGTTTTTT. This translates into CASSSRAGTGELFF.

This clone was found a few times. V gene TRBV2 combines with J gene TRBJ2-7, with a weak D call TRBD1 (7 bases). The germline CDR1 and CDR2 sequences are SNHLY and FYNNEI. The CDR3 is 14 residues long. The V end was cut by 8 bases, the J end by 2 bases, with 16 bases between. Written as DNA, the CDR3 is TGTGCCAGCCCGAAAGGAGGGGGCCCCTACGAGCAGTACTTC. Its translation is CASPKGGGPYEQYF.

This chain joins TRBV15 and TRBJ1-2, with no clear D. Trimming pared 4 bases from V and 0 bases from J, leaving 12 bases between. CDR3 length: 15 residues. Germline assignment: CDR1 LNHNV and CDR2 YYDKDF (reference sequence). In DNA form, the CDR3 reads TGTGCCACCAGCATTGAGGCGGCGACTAACTATGGCTACACCTTC. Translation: CATSIEAATNYGYTF. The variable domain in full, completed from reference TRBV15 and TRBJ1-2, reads DAMVIQNPRYQVTQFGKPVTLSCSQTLNHNVMYWYQQKSSQAPKLLFHYYDKDFNNEADTPDNFQSRRPNTSFCFLDIRSPGLGDTAMYLCATSIEAATNYGYTFGSGTRLTVV.

The CDR3 is CASSTRDYSTEQYF. CDR3 sequence (DNA): TGTGCCAGCAGCACCCGGGACTATTCTACCGAGCAGTACTTC. The chain combines TRBV5-4 with TRBJ2-7; TRBD2 matches at 7 bases. Germline CDR1 and CDR2: SGHNT and YYREEE (reference sequence). The CDR3 length is 14 residues. V shed 4 bases and J 6 bases; nucleotides not matched to a gene: 10.